This passage covers 16 T cell receptor beta chains from one sample sequenced in a study of shared clonotypes between healthy human individuals. TCRdb's copy holds only in-frame clones and misses some; the assay was immunoSEQ multiplex PCR. The sample consists of 150,000 to 200,000 clones, 66% of them appearing once. Sequenced input: memory CD4+ T cells sorted from blood. The subset was: CD45RA-negative fraction. The receptors derive from a man aged 25 to 40 in good health.

The rearrangement links TRBV4-1 to TRBJ2-1; the D is unclear. Germline V CDR1 and CDR2: MGHRA, YSYEKL. V was clipped by 0 bases and J by 5 bases, with 14 bases between them. CDR3 size: 16 residues. The CDR3 loop is CASSQDLGFRDNEQFF. CDR3 in DNA: TGCGCCAGCAGCCAAGACTTGGGGTTTAGGGACAATGAGCAGTTCTTC.

The chain combines TRBV6-9 with TRBJ1-2; D gene unclear. This CDR3 comprises 11 residues. Trimming cost V 6 bases and J 2 bases, with 4 bases left between them. Per the germline V gene, CDR1 is MNHGY and CDR2 is SVAAGI. The CDR3 region has the DNA TGTGCCAGCAGATCCAACTATGGCTACACCTTC. This translates into CASRSNYGYTF.

In its sample, this clone was seen a few times. The rearrangement joins TRBV7-6 to TRBJ1-4, with D unclear. Germline CDR1 and CDR2: SGHVS and FNYEAQ. The CDR3 has 16 residues. V was shortened by 2 bases and J by 7 bases, with 17 bases between the two germline ends. CDR3 loop: CASSLNPPTGIEKLFF. In DNA, the CDR3 is TGTGCCAGCAGCTTAAACCCACCTACGGGCATTGAAAAACTGTTTTTT.

This chain uses TRBV18 with TRBJ2-1; D may be TRBD2 (6 bases). Trimming cost V 0 bases and J 3 bases, with 21 bases left between them. The CDR3 contains 19 residues. CDR1 and CDR2 from the germline V gene are KGHSH and LQKENI. CDR3: CASSPPRGEAGKGYNEQFF. DNA for the CDR3: TGTGCCAGCTCACCACCTCGAGGGGAGGCAGGGAAGGGCTACAATGAGCAGTTCTTC.

V is TRBV7-9 and J is TRBJ2-1, with TRBD2 matching 12 bases. V trimming: 5 bases; J trimming: 7 bases; junction bases outside the gene matches: 9. The CDR3 length is 16 residues. CDR1 is SEHNR, CDR2 FQNEAQ, per germline (reference sequence). The CDR3 sequence is CASSLRLAGVRNEQFF. The CDR3 DNA sequence: TGTGCCAGCAGCCTAAGACTAGCGGGAGTGAGGAATGAGCAGTTCTTC.

A word on this clone: Other DNA sequences in this specimen translate into the identical CDR3. V usage is TRBV29-1 and J usage is TRBJ2-3, with TRBD2 matching over 9 bases. The trim removed 6 bases at V and 0 bases at J, leaving 4 bases unmatched. Germline V CDR1 and CDR2: SQVTM, ANQGSEA. The CDR3 covers 14 residues. CDR3 protein: CSVQTSGSTDTQYF. The CDR3 region has the DNA TGCAGCGTCCAGACTAGCGGTAGCACAGATACGCAGTATTTT.

This clone has more than one count but fewer than ten. V usage is TRBV5-6 and J usage is TRBJ2-3; 8 bases line up with TRBD2. The CDR3 has 18 residues. J lost 0 bases, V lost 2 bases, and 11 bases had no gene match. Germline CDR1 reads SGHDT; CDR2 reads YYEEEE. The CDR3 nucleotides are TGTGCCAGCAGCTTAGGACTAGCAGCGAGAACTAGCACAGATACGCAGTATTTT. This translates into CASSLGLAARTSTDTQYF. The whole variable domain, filled in from reference TRBV5-6 and TRBJ2-3, reads DAGVTQSPTHLIKTRGQQVTLRCSPKSGHDTVSWYQQALGQGPQFIFQYYEEEERQRGNFPDRFSGHQFPNYSSELNVNALLLGDSALYLCASSLGLAARTSTDTQYFGPGTRLTVL.

The chain carries TRBV5-6 and TRBJ2-7, with 8 bases matching TRBD1. The V segment lost 7 bases and the J segment 1 base; nucleotides outside the gene matches: 4. Per germline, CDR1 SGHDT and CDR2 YYEEEE. The CDR3 is 13 residues long. CDR3 coding DNA: TGTGCCAGCCGACAGGGGCCTTCCTACGAGCAGTACTTC. This codes for CASRQGPSYEQYF.

CDR3 sequence reads: CASSGMGQGYNEQFF. The CDR3 DNA follows: TGTGCCAGCAGTGGAATGGGACAGGGCTACAATGAGCAGTTCTTC. V gene TRBV2 combines with J gene TRBJ2-1; 9 nucleotides line up with TRBD1. V shed 4 bases, J shed 3 bases, and the junction held 4 bases outside the gene matches. This CDR3 has 15 amino acids. From germline, CDR1 is SNHLY and CDR2 FYNNEI.

This clone was observed at least ten times. This chain connects TRBV18 to TRBJ2-3, with 7 nucleotides matching TRBD2. The germline V gene has CDR1 KGHSH and CDR2 LQKENI. J lost 5 bases, V lost 3 bases, and 11 bases had no gene match. This CDR3 is built from 16 residues. For the CDR3, the DNA is TGTGCCAGCTCACCGACCGTTGGGAGGGCCTTAGATACGCAGTATTTT. This translates into CASSPTVGRALDTQYF.

The chain uses TRBV9 and TRBJ1-2, with unresolved D. V lost 1 base to trimming and J lost 7 bases, with 11 bases between them. Germline CDR1 and CDR2: SGDLS and YYNGEE. The CDR3 totals 13 residues. CDR3: CASSVLMEGGYTF. The CDR3 DNA is TGTGCCAGCAGCGTACTTATGGAGGGTGGCTACACCTTC. Combining the CDR3 with reference TRBV9 and TRBJ1-2 gives the whole variable domain DSGVTQTPKHLITATGQRVTLRCSPRSGDLSVYWYQQSLDQGLQFLIQYYNGEERAKGNILERFSAQQFPDLHSELNLSSLELGDSALYFCASSVLMEGGYTFGSGTRLTVV.

The V and J genes are TRBV5-1 and TRBJ2-5; D may correspond to TRBD1 or TRBD2 (5 bases each). The CDR3 runs 15 residues. V was cut by 4 bases and J by 2 bases, with 15 bases left in between. From germline, CDR1 is SGHRS and CDR2 YFSETQ. The CDR3 nucleotides are TGCGCCAGCAGCACCGGGACCACAGCTCAAGAGACCCAGTACTTC. Residues: CASSTGTTAQETQYF. The variable domain in full, with the rest retrieved from reference TRBV5-1 and TRBJ2-5, is KAGVTQTPRYLIKTRGQQVTLSCSPISGHRSVSWYQQTPGQGLQFLFEYFSETQRNKGNFPGRFSGRQFSNSRSEMNVSTLELGDSALYLCASSTGTTAQETQYFGPGTRLLVL.

The chain joins TRBV7-9 to TRBJ2-1; TRBD2 matches 9 bases. V dropped 1 base and J dropped 6; count of bases not matched to a gene: 13. Germline CDR1 reads SEHNR; CDR2 reads FQNEAQ (reference sequence). This CDR3 is built from 18 residues. DNA for the CDR3: TGTGCCAGCAGCTTAGGAAACCGGGCTAGCGGGGAAGGCAATGAGCAGTTCTTC. Protein product: CASSLGNRASGEGNEQFF.

The V and J genes are TRBV27 and TRBJ2-7, with 7 nucleotides matching TRBD2. The V segment lost 8 bases and the J segment 7 bases; nucleotides outside the gene matches: 14. The CDR3 has 14 residues. Germline CDR1 is MNHEY and CDR2 is SMNVEV (reference sequence). The CDR3 is CASAPFSPGGEQYF. The CDR3 nucleotides are TGTGCCAGCGCCCCTTTTAGTCCCGGGGGGGAGCAGTACTTC.

V is TRBV27 and J is TRBJ2-7, with 8 bases lining up with TRBD2. The J segment lost 7 bases and the V segment lost 5 bases, leaving 13 bases of the junction unmatched. The CDR3 is 15 residues long. Germline V gives CDR1 MNHEY, CDR2 SMNVEV (reference sequence). The CDR3 DNA follows: TGTGCCAGCAGTATAAGCCTCGGACTAGCTTGGGAGCAGTACTTC. Translation gives CASSISLGLAWEQYF.

This rearrangement joins TRBV5-1 to TRBJ1-1, with D possibly TRBD1 on 6 matching bases. The CDR3 totals 14 residues. Trimming took 0 bases from V and 6 from J, leaving 12 bases between them. In germline, CDR1 is SGHRS, CDR2 YFSETQ. As DNA, the CDR3 is TGCGCCAGCAGCTTGGGGTACAGGGTAGCTGAAGCTTTCTTT. Protein product: CASSLGYRVAEAFF.